This T cell receptor beta chain was found in a study of circulating CD8 cells and anti-PD-1 response in melanoma. Overall study: Treatment was intravenous nivolumab at 3 mg/kg every 2 weeks.

Whole-study findings and limits: At M1, fewer than 7% of TRB clonotypes appeared in multiple subsets.

Four subsets defined by PD-1 and/or TIGIT were sorted from live CD3+CD8+TCRalphabeta+ cells. CDR1 is MDHEN, CDR2 SYDVKM, per germline. The CDR3 is 14 residues long. Of note for this clonotype: No antigen is known for it. A read error may be the cause here, since a much bigger clone is one base away.

The QIAseq Immune Repertoire TCR panel built the libraries from about 14 ng of total RNA. MiXCR, applied by TCRdb to the reads, yields one record per CDR3 protein. The table records 1,000 or so distinct CDR3 sequences, roughly 8.2% of them present only once. The sequenced sample was CD8+ T cells from PBMCs, obtained at baseline or after one month of anti-PD-1 therapy (not recorded which). The TCR was taken from a human donor with melanoma. The V gene is TRBV28, the J gene TRBJ2-2, with 8 bases aligning to TRBD1. CDR3 bases: TGTGCCACTCTAGGGACAGGATCCACCCGGGAGCCGTTTTTT. The encoded protein is CATLGTGSTREPFF.